This TCR beta chain is drawn from a study of vaccination effects on CD4 cells after COVID-19. Study as a whole: The researchers cultured fewer than 2.5 million PBMC per well with 9.5 to 10 IU/ml IL-2 and approximately 9.9 ug/ml peptides. Study conclusions and caveats: For convalescents, most of the spike-reactive clones seen post-vaccine were new vaccine-induced clones.

Once cultured for 10 days, the cells underwent separation to obtain CD4+ T cells. Cells had half their medium changed to IL-2 medium on days 3 and 7. V shed 6 bases and J shed 0 bases, with 18 bases lying between them. The CDR3 covers 16 residues. CDR1 and CDR2 from the germline V gene are MRHNA and SNTAGT. Note on this clone: Antigen unknown.

Assay: immunoSEQ multiplex PCR; the TCRdb copy retains only in-frame clones and omits some. This sample has approximately 46,000 clones; roughly four fifths occur once, and the top ten carry roughly 8.6%. This sample comprised CD4+ T cells from PBMCs cultured without peptide, obtained before COVID-19 vaccination. This chain links TRBV6-4 with TRBJ2-7, with D possibly TRBD1 on 6 matching bases. The clonotype originates from a human donor who had a prior SARS-CoV-2 infection. CDR3 sequence reads: CASRNDLDRSSYEQYF. As DNA, the CDR3 is TGTGCCAGCAGGAATGATCTCGACAGGTCCTCCTACGAGCAGTACTTC.